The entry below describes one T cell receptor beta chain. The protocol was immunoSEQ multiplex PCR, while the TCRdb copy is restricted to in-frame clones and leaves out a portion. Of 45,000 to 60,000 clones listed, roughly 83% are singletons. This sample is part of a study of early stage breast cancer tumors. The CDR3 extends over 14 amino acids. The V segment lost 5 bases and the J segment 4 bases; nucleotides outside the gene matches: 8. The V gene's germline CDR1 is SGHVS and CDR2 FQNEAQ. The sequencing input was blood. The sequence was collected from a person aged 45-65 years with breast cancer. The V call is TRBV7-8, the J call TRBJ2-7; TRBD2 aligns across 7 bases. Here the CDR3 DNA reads TGTGCCAGCAGCGGGGGAGCGGGACGGTACGAGCAGTACTTC. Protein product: CASSGGAGRYEQYF.